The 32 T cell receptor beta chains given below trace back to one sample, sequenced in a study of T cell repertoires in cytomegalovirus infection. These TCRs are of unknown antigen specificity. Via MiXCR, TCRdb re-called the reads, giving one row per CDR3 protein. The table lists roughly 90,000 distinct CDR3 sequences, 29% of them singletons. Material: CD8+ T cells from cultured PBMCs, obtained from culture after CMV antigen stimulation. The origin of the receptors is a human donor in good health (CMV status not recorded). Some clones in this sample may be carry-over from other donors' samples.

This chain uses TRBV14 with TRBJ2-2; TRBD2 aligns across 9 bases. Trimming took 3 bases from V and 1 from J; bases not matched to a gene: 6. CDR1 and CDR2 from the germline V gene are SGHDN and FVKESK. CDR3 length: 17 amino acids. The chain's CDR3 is CASSHHTSGWNTGELFF. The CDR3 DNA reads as TGTGCCAGCAGCCACCACACTAGCGGGTGGAACACCGGGGAGCTGTTTTTT.

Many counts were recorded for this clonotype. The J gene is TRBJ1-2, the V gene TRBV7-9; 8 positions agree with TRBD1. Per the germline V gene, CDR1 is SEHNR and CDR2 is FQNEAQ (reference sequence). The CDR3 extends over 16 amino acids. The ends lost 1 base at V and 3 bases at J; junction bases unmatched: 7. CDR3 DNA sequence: TGTGCCAGCAGCTTAGAGGGAGCGACAGGGGACTATGGCTACACCTTC. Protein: CASSLEGATGDYGYTF.

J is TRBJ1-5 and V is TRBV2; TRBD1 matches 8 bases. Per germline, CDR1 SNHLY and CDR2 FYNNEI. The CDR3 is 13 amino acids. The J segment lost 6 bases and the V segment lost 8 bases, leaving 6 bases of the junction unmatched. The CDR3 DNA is TGTGCCAGCTTAGGACAGGGAGCTCAGCCCCAGCATTTT. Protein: CASLGQGAQPQHF.

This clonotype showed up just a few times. The CDR3 coding sequence is TGCGCCAGCAGCCAATGGAGGCAGGCTAGCTACGAGCAGTACTTC. This gives the protein CASSQWRQASYEQYF. The chain recombines TRBV4-1 with TRBJ2-7, with D tentatively TRBD2 (5 bases). Trimming stripped 2 bases from V and 3 bases from J, with 14 bases between. CDR1 and CDR2 (germline): MGHRA, YSYEKL. This CDR3 is built from 15 residues.

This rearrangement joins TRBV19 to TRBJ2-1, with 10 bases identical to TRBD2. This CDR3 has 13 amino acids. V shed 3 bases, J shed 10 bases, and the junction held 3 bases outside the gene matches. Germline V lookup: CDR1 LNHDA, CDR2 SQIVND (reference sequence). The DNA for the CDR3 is TGTGCCAGTAGTATTCTACTAGCGGGGGAGCAGTTCTTC. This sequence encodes CASSILLAGEQFF.

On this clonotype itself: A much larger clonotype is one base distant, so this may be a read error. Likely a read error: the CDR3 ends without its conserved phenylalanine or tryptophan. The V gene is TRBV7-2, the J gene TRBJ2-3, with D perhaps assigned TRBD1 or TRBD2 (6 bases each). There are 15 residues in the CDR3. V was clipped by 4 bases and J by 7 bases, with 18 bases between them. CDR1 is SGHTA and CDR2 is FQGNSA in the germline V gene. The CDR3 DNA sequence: TGTGCCAGCAGCTCCGAAGGGGGGAGCATGAATACGCAGTATTAT. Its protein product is CASSSEGGSMNTQYY.

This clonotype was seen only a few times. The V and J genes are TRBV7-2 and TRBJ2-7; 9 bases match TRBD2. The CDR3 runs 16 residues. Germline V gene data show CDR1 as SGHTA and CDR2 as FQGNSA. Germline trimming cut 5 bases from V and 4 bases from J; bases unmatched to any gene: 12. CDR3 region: CASSPRQAGGAYEQYF. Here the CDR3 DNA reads TGTGCCAGCAGCCCCCGGCAGGCGGGGGGGGCATACGAGCAGTACTTC.

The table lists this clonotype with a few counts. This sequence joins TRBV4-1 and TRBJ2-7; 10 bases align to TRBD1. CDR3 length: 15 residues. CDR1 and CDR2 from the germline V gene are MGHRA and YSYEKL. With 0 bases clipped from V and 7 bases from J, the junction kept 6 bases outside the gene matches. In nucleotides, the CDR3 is TGCGCCAGCAGCCAAGAGGGACAGGGGTTGAGGGAGCAGTACTTC. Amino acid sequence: CASSQEGQGLREQYF.

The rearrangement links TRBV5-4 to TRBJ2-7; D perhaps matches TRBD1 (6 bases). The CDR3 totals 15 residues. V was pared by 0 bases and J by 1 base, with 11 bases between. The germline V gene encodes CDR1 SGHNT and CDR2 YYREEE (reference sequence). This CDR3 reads CASSLEGGISYEQYF. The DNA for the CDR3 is TGTGCCAGCAGCTTGGAAGGGGGTATTTCCTACGAGCAGTACTTC.

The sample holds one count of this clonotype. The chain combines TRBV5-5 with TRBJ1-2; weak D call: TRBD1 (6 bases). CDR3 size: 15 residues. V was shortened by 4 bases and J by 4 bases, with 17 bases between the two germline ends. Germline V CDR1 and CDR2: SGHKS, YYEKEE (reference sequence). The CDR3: CASSPGQTIVYGYTF. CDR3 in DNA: TGTGCCAGCAGCCCCGGACAGACGATAGTCTATGGCTACACCTTC.

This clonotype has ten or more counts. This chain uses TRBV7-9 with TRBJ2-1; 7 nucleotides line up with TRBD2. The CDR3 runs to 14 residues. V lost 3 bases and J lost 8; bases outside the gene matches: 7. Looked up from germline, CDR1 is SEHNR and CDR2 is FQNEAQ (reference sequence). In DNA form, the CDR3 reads TGTGCCAGCAGCTTCGAGCGGGGTCAAGATGAGCAGTTCTTC. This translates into CASSFERGQDEQFF. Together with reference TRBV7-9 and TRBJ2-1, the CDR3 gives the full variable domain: DTGVSQNPRHKITKRGQNVTFRCDPISEHNRLYWYRQTLGQGPEFLTYFQNEAQLEKSRLLSDRFSAERPKGSFSTLEIQRTEQGDSAMYLCASSFERGQDEQFFGPGTRLTVL.

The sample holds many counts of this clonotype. The CDR3 protein is CASSLTGGPSYEQYF. As DNA, the CDR3 is TGTGCCAGCAGCCTCACCGGGGGACCCTCCTACGAGCAGTACTTC. This chain uses TRBV7-2 with TRBJ2-7, with TRBD2 as a possible D gene (6 bases). The CDR3 runs 15 residues. Germline CDR1 and CDR2: SGHTA and FQGNSA. V was shortened by 5 bases and J by 0 bases, with 14 bases between the two germline ends.

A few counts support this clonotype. CDR3 region: CASRLSQGQGYEQYF. The CDR3 nucleotides are TGTGCCAGCAGATTATCCCAGGGACAGGGCTACGAGCAGTACTTC. The genes are TRBV7-9 and TRBJ2-7, with TRBD1 identical over 9 bases. V shed 6 bases and J 3 bases; nucleotides not matched to a gene: 9. The CDR3 loop spans 15 amino acids. Germline values: CDR1 SEHNR, CDR2 FQNEAQ (reference sequence). Drawing the rest from reference TRBV7-9 and TRBJ2-7, the complete variable domain is DTGVSQNPRHKITKRGQNVTFRCDPISEHNRLYWYRQTLGQGPEFLTYFQNEAQLEKSRLLSDRFSAERPKGSFSTLEIQRTEQGDSAMYLCASRLSQGQGYEQYFGPGTRLTVT.

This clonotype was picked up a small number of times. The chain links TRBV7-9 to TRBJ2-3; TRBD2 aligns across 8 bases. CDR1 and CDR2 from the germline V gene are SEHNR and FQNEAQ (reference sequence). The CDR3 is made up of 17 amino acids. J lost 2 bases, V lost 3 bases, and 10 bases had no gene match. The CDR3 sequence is CASSFLGAGGYTDTQYF. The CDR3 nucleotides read TGTGCCAGCAGCTTCCTCGGTGCGGGGGGATACACAGATACGCAGTATTTT. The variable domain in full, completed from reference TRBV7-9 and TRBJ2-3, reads DTGVSQNPRHKITKRGQNVTFRCDPISEHNRLYWYRQTLGQGPEFLTYFQNEAQLEKSRLLSDRFSAERPKGSFSTLEIQRTEQGDSAMYLCASSFLGAGGYTDTQYFGPGTRLTVL.

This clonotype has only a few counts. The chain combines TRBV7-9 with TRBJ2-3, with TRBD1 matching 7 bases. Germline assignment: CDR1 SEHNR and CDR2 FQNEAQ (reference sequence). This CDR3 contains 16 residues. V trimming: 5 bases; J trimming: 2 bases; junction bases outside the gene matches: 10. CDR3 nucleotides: TGTGCCAGCAGCCCTGTTCGGGACAGAGACACAGATACGCAGTATTTT. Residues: CASSPVRDRDTDTQYF.

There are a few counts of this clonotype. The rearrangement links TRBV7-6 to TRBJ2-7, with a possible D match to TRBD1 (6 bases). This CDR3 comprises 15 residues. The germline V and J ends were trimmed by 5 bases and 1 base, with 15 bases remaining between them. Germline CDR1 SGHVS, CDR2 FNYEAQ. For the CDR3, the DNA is TGTGCCAGCAGCCCGGTGGCAGGGGAGTCCTACGAGCAGTACTTC. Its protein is CASSPVAGESYEQYF.

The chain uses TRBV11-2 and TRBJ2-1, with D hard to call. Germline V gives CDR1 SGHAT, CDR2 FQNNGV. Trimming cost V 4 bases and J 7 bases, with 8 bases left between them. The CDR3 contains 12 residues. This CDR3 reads CASSYTSNEQFF. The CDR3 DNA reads TGTGCCAGCAGCTACACTTCAAATGAGCAGTTCTTC.

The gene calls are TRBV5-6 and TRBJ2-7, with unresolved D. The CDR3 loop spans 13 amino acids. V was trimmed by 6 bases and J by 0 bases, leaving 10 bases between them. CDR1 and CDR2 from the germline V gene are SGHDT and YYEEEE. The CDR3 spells CASTSISSYEQYF. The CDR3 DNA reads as TGTGCCAGCACCAGCATCTCCTCCTACGAGCAGTACTTC.

CDR3 sequence: CASSIWSTSWDTEAFF. Here the CDR3 DNA reads TGTGCCAGTAGTATATGGTCGACTTCGTGGGACACTGAAGCTTTCTTT. This rearrangement joins TRBV19 to TRBJ1-1, with D unclear. Trimming stripped 2 bases from V and 3 bases from J, with 16 bases between. The length of the CDR3 is 16 residues. Germline CDR1 is LNHDA and CDR2 is SQIVND (reference sequence).

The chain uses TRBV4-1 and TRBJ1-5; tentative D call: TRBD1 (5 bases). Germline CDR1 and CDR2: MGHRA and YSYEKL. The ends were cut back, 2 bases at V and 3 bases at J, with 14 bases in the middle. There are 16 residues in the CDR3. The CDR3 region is CASSQSPGLTNQPQHF. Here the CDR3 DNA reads TGCGCCAGCAGCCAATCTCCGGGACTTACCAATCAGCCCCAGCATTTT.

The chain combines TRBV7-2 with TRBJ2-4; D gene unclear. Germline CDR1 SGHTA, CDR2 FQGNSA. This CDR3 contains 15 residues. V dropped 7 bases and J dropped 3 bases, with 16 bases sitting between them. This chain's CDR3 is CASNQGVFGKNIQYF. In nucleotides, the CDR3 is TGTGCCAGCAACCAAGGAGTCTTTGGCAAAAACATTCAGTACTTC.

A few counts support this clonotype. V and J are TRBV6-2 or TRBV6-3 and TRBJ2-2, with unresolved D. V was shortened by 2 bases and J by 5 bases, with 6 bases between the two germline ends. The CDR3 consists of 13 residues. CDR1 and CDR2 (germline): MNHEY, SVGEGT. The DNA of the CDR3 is TGTGCCAGCAGTTACGTCTGGACCGGGGAGCTGTTTTTT. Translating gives CASSYVWTGELFF.

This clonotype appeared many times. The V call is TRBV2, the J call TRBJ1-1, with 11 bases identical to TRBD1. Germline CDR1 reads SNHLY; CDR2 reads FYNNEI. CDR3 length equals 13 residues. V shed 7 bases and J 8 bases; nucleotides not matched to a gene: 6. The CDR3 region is CASNMDRGQEAFF. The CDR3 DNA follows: TGTGCCAGCAATATGGACAGGGGGCAGGAAGCTTTCTTT.

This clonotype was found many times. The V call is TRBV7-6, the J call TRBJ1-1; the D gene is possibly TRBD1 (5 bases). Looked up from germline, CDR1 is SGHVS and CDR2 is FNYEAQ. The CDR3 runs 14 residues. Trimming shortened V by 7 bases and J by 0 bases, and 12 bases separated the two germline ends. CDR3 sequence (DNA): TGTGCCAGCAAAATAGACAGACTGAACACTGAAGCTTTCTTT. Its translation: CASKIDRLNTEAFF.

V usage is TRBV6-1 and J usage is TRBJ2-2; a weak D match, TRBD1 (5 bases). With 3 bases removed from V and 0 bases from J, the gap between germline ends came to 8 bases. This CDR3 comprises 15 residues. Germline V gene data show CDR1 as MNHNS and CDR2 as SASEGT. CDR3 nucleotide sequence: TGTGCCAGCAGTGACAGGGTTCCGAACACCGGGGAGCTGTTTTTT. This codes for CASSDRVPNTGELFF.

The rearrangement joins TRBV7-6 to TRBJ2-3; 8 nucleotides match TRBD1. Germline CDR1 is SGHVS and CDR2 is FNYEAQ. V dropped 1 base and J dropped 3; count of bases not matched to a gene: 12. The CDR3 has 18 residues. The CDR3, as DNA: TGTGCCAGCAGCTTAGTTGGTGGACAGGGCTTTATGACAGATACGCAGTATTTT. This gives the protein CASSLVGGQGFMTDTQYF.

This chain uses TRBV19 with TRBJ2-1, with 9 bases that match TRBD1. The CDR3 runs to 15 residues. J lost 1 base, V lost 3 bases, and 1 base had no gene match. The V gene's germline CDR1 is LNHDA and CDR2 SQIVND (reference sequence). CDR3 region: CASSMGTGSYNEQFF. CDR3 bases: TGTGCCAGTAGTATGGGGACAGGGTCCTACAATGAGCAGTTCTTC.

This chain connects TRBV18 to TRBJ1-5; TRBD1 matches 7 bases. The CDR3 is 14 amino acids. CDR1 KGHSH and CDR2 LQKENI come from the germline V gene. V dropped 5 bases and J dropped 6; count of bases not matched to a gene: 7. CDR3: CASSSTGEGQPQHF. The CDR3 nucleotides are TGTGCCAGCTCATCCACAGGGGAGGGTCAGCCCCAGCATTTT.

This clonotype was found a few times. The CDR3 DNA sequence: TGTGCCAGCAGTGAATTGGCGGAACAAGAGACCCAGTACTTC. It yields the protein CASSELAEQETQYF. J is TRBJ2-5 and V is TRBV6-1; no clear D gene. The CDR3 extends over 14 amino acids. Germline values: CDR1 MNHNS, CDR2 SASEGT. Trimming cost V 2 bases and J 2 bases, with 9 bases left between them.

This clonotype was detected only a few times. The CDR3 region has the DNA TGTGCCAGTAGTCCCGACACTGGACGCACCGGGGAGCTGTTTTTT. Protein product: CASSPDTGRTGELFF. The chain links TRBV19 to TRBJ2-2; D not resolved. This CDR3 contains 15 residues. V was trimmed by 5 bases and J by 4 bases, leaving 14 bases between them. From germline, CDR1 is LNHDA and CDR2 SQIVND (reference sequence).

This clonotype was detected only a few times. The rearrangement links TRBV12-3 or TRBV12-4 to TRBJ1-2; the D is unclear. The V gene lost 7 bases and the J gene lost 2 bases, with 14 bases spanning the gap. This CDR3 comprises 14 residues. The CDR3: CASTRPDINYGYTF. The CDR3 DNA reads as TGTGCCAGCACCCGTCCAGATATCAACTATGGCTACACCTTC.

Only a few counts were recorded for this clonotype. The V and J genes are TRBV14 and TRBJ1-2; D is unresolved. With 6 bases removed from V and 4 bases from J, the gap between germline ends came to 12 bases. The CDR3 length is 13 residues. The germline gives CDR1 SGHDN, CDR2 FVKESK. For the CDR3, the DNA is TGTGCCAGCAGTCACCCGTCTGGCTATGGCTACACCTTC. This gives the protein CASSHPSGYGYTF. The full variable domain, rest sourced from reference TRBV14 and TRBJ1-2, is EAGVTQFPSHSVIEKGQTVTLRCDPISGHDNLYWYRRVMGKEIKFLLHFVKESKQDESGMPNNRFLAERTGGTYSTLKVQPAELEDSGVYFCASSHPSGYGYTFGSGTRLTVV.